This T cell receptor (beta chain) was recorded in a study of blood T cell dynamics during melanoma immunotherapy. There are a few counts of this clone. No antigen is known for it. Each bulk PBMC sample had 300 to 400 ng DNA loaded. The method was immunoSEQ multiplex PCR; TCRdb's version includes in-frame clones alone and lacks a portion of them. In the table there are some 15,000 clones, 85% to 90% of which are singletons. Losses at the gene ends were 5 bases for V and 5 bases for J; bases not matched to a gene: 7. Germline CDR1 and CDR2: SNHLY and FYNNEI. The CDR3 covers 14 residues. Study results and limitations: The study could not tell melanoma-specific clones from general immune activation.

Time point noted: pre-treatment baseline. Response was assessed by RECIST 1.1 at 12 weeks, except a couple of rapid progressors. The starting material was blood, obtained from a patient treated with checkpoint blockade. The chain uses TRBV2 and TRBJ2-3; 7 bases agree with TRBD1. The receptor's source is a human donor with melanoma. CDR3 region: CASSFEQGIDTQYF. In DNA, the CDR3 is TGTGCCAGCAGTTTTGAACAGGGGATAGATACGCAGTATTTT.